Listed below are T cell receptor beta chains from one sample, sequenced in a study of cytomegalovirus exposure and HLA in healthy donors. TCRdb's copy holds only in-frame clones and misses some; the assay was immunoSEQ multiplex PCR. Its clone listing holds roughly 100,000 clones. The specimen sequenced was PBMCs. Receptors were obtained from a woman in her twenties or thirties in good health and CMV-seronegative. CDR3s include the opening cysteine and the closing phenylalanine or tryptophan. A D gene is named only where the DNA matches it firmly.

>TRBV5-1|TRBD1|TRBJ2-2
CASSLGQGNTGELFF
TGCGCCAGCAGCTTGGGACAGGGGAACACCGGGGAGCTGTTTTTT
>TRBV27|NA|TRBJ2-7
CASSPIRGFGEQYF
TGTGCCAGCAGTCCCATCCGGGGATTTGGCGAGCAGTACTTC
>TRBV28|NA|TRBJ1-5
CASSLRISNQPQHF
TGTGCCAGCAGTTTGCGGATTAGCAATCAGCCCCAGCATTTT
>TRBV4-1|TRBD2|TRBJ2-1
CASSQVSQRGGAEQFF
TGCGCCAGCAGCCAAGTTTCCCAGCGGGGGGGGGCTGAGCAGTTCTTC
>TRBV27|NA|TRBJ1-5
CASSPRKGQAGGNQPQHF
TGTGCCAGCAGCCCCCGGAAAGGCCAGGCCGGGGGAAATCAGCCCCAGCATTTT
>TRBV10-3|NA|TRBJ2-1
CAISESDEQFF
TGTGCCATCAGTGAATCGGATGAGCAGTTCTTC
>TRBV7-9|NA|TRBJ1-6
CASSSRTVNSPLHF
TGTGCCAGCAGCTCGCGGACAGTTAATTCACCCCTCCACTTT
>TRBV5-1|TRBD2|TRBJ2-7
CASSLTSGIYEQYF
TGCGCCAGCAGCTTGACTAGCGGGATTTACGAGCAGTACTTC
>TRBV27|TRBD2|TRBJ2-1
CASSLGLAGAEQFF
TGTGCCAGCAGTCTAGGACTAGCGGGGGCTGAGCAGTTCTTC
>TRBV6-5|NA|TRBJ1-1
CASRKQGLATTEAFF
TGTGCCAGCAGGAAACAGGGCCTTGCTACCACTGAAGCTTTCTTT
>TRBV10-3|NA|TRBJ2-7
CAISESGGIPYEQYF
TGTGCCATCAGTGAGTCCGGGGGTATCCCCTACGAGCAGTACTTC
>TRBV5-1|TRBD1|TRBJ2-2
CASSLALTGVTGELFF
TGCGCCAGCAGCTTGGCCTTGACAGGGGTAACCGGGGAGCTGTTTTTT
>TRBV6-5|TRBD1|TRBJ2-7
CASSTRDSSYEQYF
TGTGCCAGCAGTACCCGGGACAGCTCCTACGAGCAGTACTTC
>TRBV11-2|TRBD1|TRBJ2-7
CASSPIRRGQGAYEQYF
TGTGCCAGCAGCCCGATTCGGAGGGGACAGGGGGCATACGAGCAGTACTTC
>TRBV11-2|NA|TRBJ2-3
CASSLSSSRVRMDTQYF
TGTGCCAGCAGCTTATCTTCCTCGCGGGTAAGAATGGATACGCAGTATTTT
>TRBV4-1|TRBD1|TRBJ2-3
CASRDGQGRYSTDTQYF
TGCGCCAGCAGAGATGGACAGGGAAGGTATAGCACAGATACGCAGTATTTT
>TRBV6-6|TRBD1|TRBJ2-7
CASNPRGRYEQYF
TGTGCCAGCAACCCCAGGGGGCGCTACGAGCAGTACTTC
>TRBV15|NA|TRBJ2-7
CATSREKPRVYEQYF
TGTGCCACCAGCAGAGAAAAACCACGGGTCTACGAGCAGTACTTC
>TRBV11-1|TRBD1|TRBJ1-4
CASSLGDRTNEKLFF
TGTGCCAGCAGCTTAGGGGACAGAACTAATGAAAAACTGTTTTTT
>TRBV28|TRBD1|TRBJ1-5
CASSHLDRDNQPQHF
TGTGCCAGCAGTCACCTGGACAGGGACAATCAGCCCCAGCATTTT
>TRBV5-6|NA|TRBJ1-2
CASSLEYRGYTF
TGTGCCAGCAGCTTGGAATATCGGGGATACACCTTC
>TRBV7-9|NA|TRBJ2-3
CASSQSRGGYTDTQYF
TGTGCCAGCAGCCAATCCAGGGGTGGTTACACAGATACGCAGTATTTT
>TRBV19|TRBD1|TRBJ1-1
CASSKLPGQVNTEAFF
TGTGCCAGTAGTAAATTACCGGGACAGGTGAACACTGAAGCTTTCTTT
>TRBV15|TRBD2|TRBJ2-5
CATRETSGGEETQYF
TGTGCCACCAGAGAGACTAGCGGGGGTGAAGAGACCCAGTACTTC
>TRBV18|TRBD2|TRBJ2-1
CASSRRGLAGDNEQFF
TGTGCCAGCTCGCGCAGGGGACTAGCGGGGGACAATGAGCAGTTCTTC
>TRBV5-6|NA|TRBJ2-3
CASSEGRTDTQYF
TGTGCCAGCAGCGAGGGCCGCACAGATACGCAGTATTTT
>TRBV4-1|TRBD2|TRBJ2-4
CASSQLAGLAKNIQYF
TGCGCCAGCAGCCAATTAGCGGGGCTAGCCAAAAACATTCAGTACTTC
>TRBV4-1|NA|TRBJ2-7
CASSPRNSYEQYF
TGCGCCAGCAGCCCGAGGAACTCCTACGAGCAGTACTTC
>TRBV7-9|TRBD1|TRBJ1-1
CASSPTGGAEAFF
TGTGCCAGCAGCCCGACAGGGGGAGCTGAAGCTTTCTTT